These T cell receptor beta chains were read from a single sample in a study of shared clonotypes between healthy human individuals. This table comes from immunoSEQ multiplex PCR, and its TCRdb copy is limited to in-frame clones, with some not included. This repertoire shows millions of clones, more than 90% found once; its top ten account for around 0.14%. Sequencing was done on a sample of naive CD4+ T cells sorted from blood. The source is a man aged 18 to 30 in good health. Both conserved end residues are part of each CDR3. D genes are given only for firm matches. The listing skips clone size in some rows; elsewhere it reads once, few, many or a size class.

V: TRBV30
D: .
J: TRBJ2-1
size: .
DNA: TGTGCCTGGAACCCCACGAGGGTCAGCGGAACCTACAATGAGCAGTTCTTC
CDR3: CAWNPTRVSGTYNEQFF

V: TRBV11-2
D: .
J: TRBJ2-3
size: .
DNA: TGTGCCAGCAGCGTAGGTGGCGATACGCAGTATTTT
CDR3: CASSVGGDTQYF

V: TRBV30
D: .
J: TRBJ1-1
size: .
DNA: TGTGCCTGGGGGCGTGCGTTGAACACTGAAGCTTTCTTT
CDR3: CAWGRALNTEAFF

V: TRBV6-1
D: TRBD1
J: TRBJ2-7
size: .
DNA: TGTGCCAGCAGTGAACGGGGACAGCGGAGCTCCTACGAGCAGTACTTC
CDR3: CASSERGQRSSYEQYF

V: TRBV7-9
D: TRBD2
J: TRBJ2-3
size: .
DNA: TGTGCCAGCAGCTTAGGGGGACTAGCGGGGTCTCTCACAGATACGCAGTATTTT
CDR3: CASSLGGLAGSLTDTQYF

V: TRBV7-6
D: TRBD1
J: TRBJ2-3
size: .
DNA: TGTGCCAGCAGCCCGACAGGGTACACAGATACGCAGTATTTT
CDR3: CASSPTGYTDTQYF

V: TRBV7-9
D: .
J: TRBJ1-4
size: .
DNA: TGTGCCAGCAGCCCACCGGGACGGGATAATGAAAAACTGTTTTTT
CDR3: CASSPPGRDNEKLFF

V: TRBV10-3
D: .
J: TRBJ2-7
size: .
DNA: TGTGCCATCAGTGAGAGGGGAGTTCTAGTCGGCGCCGAGCAGTACTTC
CDR3: CAISERGVLVGAEQYF

V: TRBV9
D: .
J: TRBJ2-5
size: .
DNA: TGTGCCAGCAGCGTGTCGCCCTACCAAGAGACCCAGTACTTC
CDR3: CASSVSPYQETQYF

V: TRBV6-5
D: TRBD1
J: TRBJ1-1
size: .
DNA: TGTGCCAGCAGTTCCCCAGACAGGGGAGACACTGAAGCTTTCTTT
CDR3: CASSSPDRGDTEAFF

V: TRBV7-2
D: TRBD2
J: TRBJ2-3
size: .
DNA: TGTGCCAGCAGCGCCCCGGGACTAGCGGGGGGCACAGATACGCAGTATTTT
CDR3: CASSAPGLAGGTDTQYF

V: TRBV9
D: TRBD1
J: TRBJ1-6
size: .
DNA: TGTGCCAGCAGCGAGGGGGGACAGCCAAATTCACCCCTCCACTTT
CDR3: CASSEGGQPNSPLHF

V: TRBV9
D: TRBD2
J: TRBJ2-3
size: .
DNA: TGTGCCAGCAGCGGCGGGGGGATATTGGCAGATACGCAGTATTTT
CDR3: CASSGGGILADTQYF

V: TRBV2
D: .
J: TRBJ2-3
size: .
DNA: TGTGCCAGCCCCTCGACCGGGACTCGTCCAGATACGCAGTATTTT
CDR3: CASPSTGTRPDTQYF

V: TRBV7-9
D: .
J: TRBJ2-1
size: .
DNA: TGTGCCAGCAGCTTATCCTGGCAGCTTAGCAATGAGCAGTTCTTC
CDR3: CASSLSWQLSNEQFF

V: TRBV5-1
D: TRBD2
J: TRBJ2-1
size: .
DNA: TGCGCCAGCACCCGACTAGCGGAGAACAATGAGCAGTTCTTC
CDR3: CASTRLAENNEQFF

V: TRBV27
D: .
J: TRBJ1-4
size: .
DNA: TGTGCCAGCACCCAAGCGGTAACCGAAAACCTGTTTTTT
CDR3: CASTQAVTENLFF

V: TRBV30
D: TRBD1
J: TRBJ2-3
size: .
DNA: TGTGCCTGGACTCCCTCAGGACAGGGCACAGATACGCAGTATTTT
CDR3: CAWTPSGQGTDTQYF

V: TRBV6-5
D: .
J: TRBJ1-5
size: .
DNA: TGTGCCAGCAGTCGGGACGGTAGCAATCAGCCCCAGCATTTT
CDR3: CASSRDGSNQPQHF

V: TRBV19
D: TRBD2
J: TRBJ2-2
size: .
DNA: TGTGCCAGTAGTGAGACTGCGGGGGGGCGAACCGGGGAGCTGTTTTTT
CDR3: CASSETAGGRTGELFF

V: TRBV11-2
D: TRBD1
J: TRBJ2-3
size: .
DNA: TGTGCCAGCAGCGGACAGGGTCGGGGCACAGATACGCAGTATTTT
CDR3: CASSGQGRGTDTQYF

V: TRBV5-1
D: .
J: TRBJ2-7
size: .
DNA: TGCGCCAGCAGCTCTGGACTTGCGGAGCAGTACTTC
CDR3: CASSSGLAEQYF

V: TRBV14
D: .
J: TRBJ2-5
size: .
DNA: TGTGCCAGCAGCCAAGATCCAGTGCCCCAAGAGACCCAGTACTTC
CDR3: CASSQDPVPQETQYF

V: TRBV2
D: .
J: TRBJ2-2
size: .
DNA: TGTGCCAGCAGGCTAGACGTGGGGGGCGCCGGGGAGCTGTTTTTT
CDR3: CASRLDVGGAGELFF

V: TRBV20-1
D: .
J: TRBJ2-5
size: .
DNA: TGCAGTGCCGAGGGGGAGACCCAGTACTTC
CDR3: CSAEGETQYF

V: TRBV6-1
D: TRBD2
J: TRBJ2-3
size: .
DNA: TGTGCCAGCAGTGAGGGACTAGCGGTCCTCGGTGATACGCAGTATTTT
CDR3: CASSEGLAVLGDTQYF

V: TRBV6-7
D: .
J: TRBJ2-2
size: .
DNA: TGTGCCAGCATACTCCCAGCGGGTCTTTTTACCGGGGAGCTGTTTTTT
CDR3: CASILPAGLFTGELFF

V: TRBV6-1
D: TRBD2
J: TRBJ2-1
size: .
DNA: TGTGCCAGCAGTGAAAGGGACTACTCCTCCTACAATGAGCAGTTCTTC
CDR3: CASSERDYSSYNEQFF

V: TRBV7-2
D: .
J: TRBJ2-7
size: .
DNA: TGTGCCAGCAGCTCCTCCTACCGGGGCGAGCAGTACTTC
CDR3: CASSSSYRGEQYF

V: TRBV6-1
D: .
J: TRBJ1-5
size: .
DNA: TGTGCCAGCAGTTCACCTATCCAGCCCCAGCATTTT
CDR3: CASSSPIQPQHF

V: TRBV27
D: .
J: TRBJ2-7
size: .
DNA: TGTGCCAGCAGTCCCGGGGGTCGGACAAGGAACTTC
CDR3: CASSPGGRTRNF

V: TRBV6-5
D: .
J: TRBJ2-1
size: .
DNA: TGTGCCAGCAGCAGGGGGACTATAATAAACAATGAGCAGTTCTTC
CDR3: CASSRGTIINNEQFF

V: TRBV19
D: .
J: TRBJ1-1
size: .
DNA: TGTGCCAGTAGTGCCCGGGGCATCCGGGAAGCTTTCTTT
CDR3: CASSARGIREAFF

V: TRBV18
D: .
J: TRBJ2-6
size: .
DNA: TGTGCCAGCTCCGACGTGATCTCTGGGGCCAACGTCCTGACTTTC
CDR3: CASSDVISGANVLTF

V: TRBV7-2
D: TRBD1
J: TRBJ1-1
size: .
DNA: TGTGCCAGCAGCGTAGGCTGGGACAGGATGACTGAAGCTTTCTTT
CDR3: CASSVGWDRMTEAFF

V: TRBV7-2
D: TRBD1
J: TRBJ2-5
size: .
DNA: TGTGCCAGCAGCTTAGTAGGGGGCAGTGGGCAAGAGACCCAGTACTTC
CDR3: CASSLVGGSGQETQYF

V: TRBV14
D: TRBD1
J: TRBJ1-5
size: .
DNA: TGTGCCAGCAGGGTAAACAGGGGAGAGGTGGGCAATCAGCCCCAGCATTTT
CDR3: CASRVNRGEVGNQPQHF

V: TRBV6-1
D: .
J: TRBJ1-5
size: .
DNA: TGTGCCAGCATTTTACAGATCAACCCAAGGGAGCCCCAGCATTTT
CDR3: CASILQINPREPQHF

V: TRBV6-5
D: .
J: TRBJ1-2
size: .
DNA: TGTGCCAGCAGCAGGGGCAACTATGGCTACACCTTC
CDR3: CASSRGNYGYTF

V: TRBV30
D: .
J: TRBJ1-2
size: few
DNA: TGTGCCTGGACCCCGAGCTTCCGGCAACAGGTCCCCTATGGCTACACCTTC
CDR3: CAWTPSFRQQVPYGYTF

V: TRBV5-1
D: TRBD2
J: TRBJ2-1
size: .
DNA: TGCGCCAGCAGCTTGTTTACTAGCGGGGGATACAATGAGCAGTTCTTC
CDR3: CASSLFTSGGYNEQFF

V: TRBV30
D: TRBD2
J: TRBJ2-1
size: .
DNA: TGTGCCTGGAGTGTTTCCCGGGGACTAGCGGGAAATGAGCAGTTCTTC
CDR3: CAWSVSRGLAGNEQFF

V: TRBV14
D: .
J: TRBJ1-1
size: .
DNA: TGTGCCAGCAGCCAAGTTTGGTCCGGGCTGAACACTGAAGCTTTCTTT
CDR3: CASSQVWSGLNTEAFF

V: TRBV5-1
D: TRBD1
J: TRBJ2-4
size: .
DNA: TGCGCCAGCAGCCCGGGACAGGGGAACATTCAGTACTTC
CDR3: CASSPGQGNIQYF

V: TRBV19
D: .
J: TRBJ1-3
size: .
DNA: TGTGCCAGTAGTATAGGGGGGACAACAACCGCTGGAAACACCATATATTTT
CDR3: CASSIGGTTTAGNTIYF

V: TRBV6-5
D: .
J: TRBJ1-1
size: .
DNA: TGTGCCAGCAGTCCTCCCGGGACGGGGAACACTGAAGCTTTCTTT
CDR3: CASSPPGTGNTEAFF

V: TRBV27
D: .
J: TRBJ1-6
size: .
DNA: TGTGCCAGCAGGGAAGACAGGTCCTATAATTCACCCCTCCACTTT
CDR3: CASREDRSYNSPLHF

V: TRBV18
D: TRBD2
J: TRBJ2-5
size: .
DNA: TGTGCCAGCTCACCAGTCTTCGCGGGAGGTGAGACCCAGTACTTC
CDR3: CASSPVFAGGETQYF

V: TRBV20-1
D: .
J: TRBJ1-1
size: .
DNA: TGCAGTGCTACTCAGGGCCCTGAAGCTTTCTTT
CDR3: CSATQGPEAFF

V: TRBV11-2
D: .
J: TRBJ1-6
size: .
DNA: TGTGCCAGCCGGGAACGAGAGCATAATTCACCCCTCCACTTT
CDR3: CASREREHNSPLHF

V: TRBV7-6
D: .
J: TRBJ2-2
size: .
DNA: TGTGCCAGCAGCTTAAACACCGGGGAGCTGTTTTTT
CDR3: CASSLNTGELFF

V: TRBV27
D: .
J: TRBJ1-2
size: once
DNA: TGTGCCAGCAGTTTCCGAGAAGGGAGAGGCTACACCTTC
CDR3: CASSFREGRGYTF

V: TRBV14
D: TRBD2
J: TRBJ2-3
size: .
DNA: TGTGCCAGCAGCCAACTAGCGGGGGGGCCCGGGGCCGAAGATACGCAGTATTTT
CDR3: CASSQLAGGPGAEDTQYF

V: TRBV5-4
D: TRBD1
J: TRBJ1-4
size: .
DNA: TGTGCCAGCAGCTTACAGGGGCCCAATGAAAAACTGTTTTTT
CDR3: CASSLQGPNEKLFF

V: TRBV10-2
D: TRBD1
J: TRBJ1-1
size: .
DNA: TGCGCCAGCAGCCGACAGGGGGAGGGCACTGAAGCTTTCTTT
CDR3: CASSRQGEGTEAFF